One sample yielded the 24 T cell receptor beta chains listed below, sequenced in a study of response to subunit inactivated influenza vaccine (dated by TCRdb to 2016 to 2019). The library was built by means of RT-PCR. Sequenced using an Illumina HiSeq 2500. The raw public reads went through TCRdb reprocessing: fastp at Q25, MiXCR clone calling, in-frame beta chains kept. Rows merge per CDR3 protein into single entries with the most common DNA and genes. This sample has some 600,000 distinct CDR3 sequences in its table, and approximately 14% of those were observed once. The top ten clones comprise 7.6% of the sample. Sequences were derived from PBMCs from blood, sampled 14 to 15 days before vaccination. The source of these receptors is a man in his fifties or sixties who received an inactivated influenza vaccine. Donor details come from another sample of the same person, matched by shared clones.

The rearrangement uses TRBV7-9 and TRBJ2-1; D uncertain. Germline-derived CDR1 and CDR2 are SEHNR and FQNEAQ (reference sequence). This CDR3 has 12 residues. V was trimmed by 5 bases and J by 3 bases, leaving 5 bases between them. The CDR3 DNA follows: TGTGCCAGCAGCCTCCACTACAATGAGCAGTTCTTC. As protein: CASSLHYNEQFF. Complete variable domain (other parts from reference TRBV7-9 and TRBJ2-1): DTGVSQNPRHKITKRGQNVTFRCDPISEHNRLYWYRQTLGQGPEFLTYFQNEAQLEKSRLLSDRFSAERPKGSFSTLEIQRTEQGDSAMYLCASSLHYNEQFFGPGTRLTVL.

The chain uses TRBV29-1 and TRBJ2-3, with 10 bases aligning to TRBD1. V shed 4 bases, J shed 5 bases, and the junction held 6 bases outside the gene matches. Germline loops: CDR1 SQVTM, CDR2 ANQGSEA. This CDR3 is 14 amino acids long. The CDR3 reads CSVGTGGTGDTQYF. CDR3 nucleotide sequence: TGCAGCGTTGGGACAGGGGGGACCGGAGATACGCAGTATTTT.

The chain has TRBV5-5 and TRBJ2-3, with D possibly TRBD1 on 6 matching bases. The CDR3 length is 16 residues. The V gene's germline CDR1 is SGHKS and CDR2 YYEKEE (reference sequence). Trimming pared 4 bases from V and 0 bases from J, leaving 15 bases between. The CDR3 DNA reads TGTGCCAGCAGCCCGGGACACGTCTTTAGCACAGATACGCAGTATTTT. Translated: CASSPGHVFSTDTQYF.

This clonotype came up a few times. The chain uses TRBV29-1 and TRBJ2-1; D uncertain. Trimming removed 7 bases from V and 6 bases from J, with 16 bases in between. This CDR3 has 13 amino acids. The germline V gene has CDR1 SQVTM and CDR2 ANQGSEA. The CDR3 spells CSAGPLLGNEQFF. Written as DNA, the CDR3 is TGCAGCGCAGGCCCCCTTTTGGGCAATGAGCAGTTCTTC.

This clonotype occurred a few times. The chain employs TRBV20-1 and TRBJ2-7; D is undetermined. Germline lookup yields CDR1 DFQATT and CDR2 SNEGSKA (reference sequence). With 1 base removed from V and 4 bases from J, the gap between germline ends came to 8 bases. The CDR3 is 12 residues long. CDR3 protein: CSARAGFYEQYF. The CDR3 region has the DNA TGCAGTGCTAGAGCCGGGTTTTACGAGCAGTACTTC.

This clonotype was counted many times. The J gene is TRBJ1-5, the V gene TRBV7-9, with D unclear. The germline V and J ends were trimmed by 8 bases and 5 bases, with 13 bases remaining between them. Germline V gene data show CDR1 as SEHNR and CDR2 as FQNEAQ (reference sequence). The CDR3 runs 13 residues. Here the CDR3 reads CASGAGRYQPQHF. CDR3 nucleotide sequence: TGTGCCAGCGGAGCGGGGAGGTATCAGCCCCAGCATTTT.

This clonotype turned up a few times. This chain connects TRBV10-3 to TRBJ1-2, with TRBD1 matching over 7 bases. Looked up from germline, CDR1 is ENHRY and CDR2 is SYGVKD. V trimming: 3 bases; J trimming: 4 bases; junction bases outside the gene matches: 8. The CDR3 contains 15 residues. CDR3 sequence reads: CAISEQQGPFYGYTF. Here the CDR3 DNA reads TGTGCCATCAGTGAACAACAGGGGCCCTTCTATGGCTACACCTTC.

This clonotype has a count of ten or more. J is TRBJ2-2 and V is TRBV3-1, with TRBD2 identical over 9 bases. V trimming: 4 bases; J trimming: 6 bases; junction bases outside the gene matches: 9. The CDR3 loop spans 16 amino acids. CDR1 and CDR2 (germline): LGHDT, YNNKEL (reference sequence). The CDR3 nucleotides read TGTGCCAGCAGCCCCCTGGGGCGGGGGGGCCCCGGGGAGCTGTTTTTT. It specifies CASSPLGRGGPGELFF.

The rearrangement joins TRBV29-1 to TRBJ1-1; D is perhaps TRBD1 (5 bases). CDR3 length: 13 residues. The germline gives CDR1 SQVTM, CDR2 ANQGSEA. The ends were cut back, 6 bases at V and 3 bases at J, with 14 bases in the middle. CDR3 region: CSVGRGADTEAFF. Here the CDR3 DNA reads TGCAGCGTGGGGCGAGGGGCGGACACTGAAGCTTTCTTT.

The gene calls are TRBV20-1 and TRBJ2-1, with TRBD1 matching 8 bases. Germline loops: CDR1 DFQATT, CDR2 SNEGSKA (reference sequence). Trimming took 6 bases from V and 8 from J; bases not matched to a gene: 9. This CDR3 is built from 13 residues. As DNA, the CDR3 is TGCAGTGCAATGATCGCAGGGGGCCATGAGCAGTTCTTC. Protein sequence: CSAMIAGGHEQFF.

This clonotype has only a few counts. The rearrangement uses TRBV10-1 and TRBJ2-1, with unresolved D. This CDR3 contains 16 residues. From germline, CDR1 is WNHNN and CDR2 SYGVQD (reference sequence). Trimming took off 3 bases at V and 5 bases at J, with 17 bases between the two ends. This chain's CDR3 is CASSDRWVGGDNEQFF. DNA for the CDR3: TGCGCCAGCAGTGACCGGTGGGTTGGTGGCGACAATGAGCAGTTCTTC.

The genes are TRBV3-1 and TRBJ2-1; 12 bases match TRBD2. CDR1 is LGHDT, CDR2 YNNKEL, per germline (reference sequence). This CDR3 is 15 amino acids long. After removal of 3 bases from V and 6 bases from J, the junction contained 3 bases not matched to a gene. CDR3 in DNA: TGTGCCAGCAGCCAGACTAGCGGGAGTCTCAATGAGCAGTTCTTC. It specifies CASSQTSGSLNEQFF.

This clonotype was seen only a few times. The V gene is TRBV7-9, the J gene TRBJ2-5; D call uncertain. V was shortened by 2 bases and J by 7 bases, with 14 bases between the two germline ends. The CDR3 is 14 amino acids. From germline, CDR1 is SEHNR and CDR2 FQNEAQ (reference sequence). The CDR3 sequence is CASSLPYFNGTQYF. CDR3 sequence (DNA): TGTGCCAGCAGCTTACCATATTTCAACGGGACCCAGTACTTC.

This chain links TRBV29-1 with TRBJ1-1; no definite D call. Germline V lookup: CDR1 SQVTM, CDR2 ANQGSEA. The CDR3 consists of 13 residues. V was trimmed by 6 bases and J by 1 base, leaving 12 bases between them. CDR3 amino acids: CSVGLAANTEAFF. Written as DNA, the CDR3 is TGCAGCGTCGGCCTAGCAGCGAACACTGAAGCTTTCTTT.

The genes are TRBV4-3 and TRBJ2-1; D remains unclear. This CDR3 spans 15 amino acids. Per germline, CDR1 LGHNA and CDR2 YSLEER. The V gene lost 1 base and the J gene lost 1 base, with 8 bases spanning the gap. The DNA for the CDR3 is TGCGCCAGCAGCCAAGGCGTAGGGTCCTACAATGAGCAGTTCTTC. Translated: CASSQGVGSYNEQFF.

In this sample, this clonotype turned up many times. The rearrangement joins TRBV29-1 to TRBJ2-1; tentatively, D is TRBD1 (6 bases). Deletions cut 1 base from V and 0 bases from J, with 10 bases between. From germline, CDR1 is SQVTM and CDR2 ANQGSEA. The CDR3 sequence is 15 residues long. In nucleotides, the CDR3 is TGCAGCGTTGAAGCGACAGGTAACTCCTACAATGAGCAGTTCTTC. It codes for CSVEATGNSYNEQFF.

This chain links TRBV5-1 with TRBJ1-2; D possibly corresponds to TRBD1 (5 bases). Germline loops: CDR1 SGHRS, CDR2 YFSETQ. CDR3 length: 15 residues. V lost 3 bases to trimming and J lost 6 bases, with 18 bases between them. CDR3 in DNA: TGCGCCAGCAGCTCAGGGACGGGGCACATAGATGGCTACACCTTC. Translation: CASSSGTGHIDGYTF. Combining the CDR3 with reference TRBV5-1 and TRBJ1-2 gives the whole variable domain KAGVTQTPRYLIKTRGQQVTLSCSPISGHRSVSWYQQTPGQGLQFLFEYFSETQRNKGNFPGRFSGRQFSNSRSEMNVSTLELGDSALYLCASSSGTGHIDGYTFGSGTRLTVV.

Only a few counts were recorded for this clonotype. This chain uses TRBV29-1 with TRBJ1-5; no clear D gene. The CDR3 totals 13 residues. Deletions cut 5 bases from V and 7 bases from J, with 15 bases between. Germline V gene sequence: CDR1 SQVTM, CDR2 ANQGSEA. The CDR3 bases are TGCAGCGTTATGGAGGGTTCGGGACAGCCCCAGCATTTT. Its translation: CSVMEGSGQPQHF.

This clonotype was counted a few times. The genes are TRBV6-8 and TRBJ1-1; D call uncertain. Trimming took 1 base from V and 5 from J, leaving 5 bases between them. The germline CDR1 and CDR2 sequences are MNHGY and SAAAGT. CDR3 length: 12 amino acids. CDR3 loop: CASSYYRTEAFF. The CDR3 DNA reads TGTGCCAGCAGTTACTACCGGACTGAAGCTTTCTTT.

The V gene is TRBV28, the J gene TRBJ2-7, with D uncertain. The germline V gene has CDR1 MDHEN and CDR2 SYDVKM. There are 12 residues in the CDR3. V dropped 1 base and J dropped 7 bases, with 8 bases sitting between them. Here the CDR3 DNA reads TGTGCCAGCAGTTTATTTGGTGGAGAGCAGTACTTC. Protein: CASSLFGGEQYF. Drawing the rest from reference TRBV28 and TRBJ2-7, the complete variable domain is DVKVTQSSRYLVKRTGEKVFLECVQDMDHENMFWYRQDPGLGLRLIYFSYDVKMKEKGDIPEGYSVSREKKERFSLILESASTNQTSMYLCASSLFGGEQYFGPGTRLTVT.

DNA for the CDR3: TGTGCCAGCAGCTTTCCGGGACAACATCCCGGGGAGCTGTTTTTT. Its translation: CASSFPGQHPGELFF. This chain uses TRBV7-9 with TRBJ2-2, with D possibly TRBD1 on 6 matching bases. The CDR3 extends over 15 amino acids. V was cut by 3 bases and J by 6 bases, with 14 bases left in between. Germline V gene lookup returns CDR1 SEHNR and CDR2 FQNEAQ (reference sequence).

In this sample, this clonotype turned up a few times. The V and J genes are TRBV7-9 and TRBJ1-5, with D possibly matching TRBD1 (5 bases). Germline CDR1 is SEHNR and CDR2 is FQNEAQ (reference sequence). The V end was cut by 3 bases, the J end by 7 bases, with 13 bases between. The CDR3 contains 14 residues. CDR3 in DNA: TGTGCCAGCAGCTTTATGGGGGGGGGGCAGCCCCAGCATTTT. Translation: CASSFMGGGQPQHF.

V is TRBV4-2 and J is TRBJ1-5; 10 bases line up with TRBD1. In germline, CDR1 is LGHNA, CDR2 YNFKEQ. V shed 1 base, J shed 4 bases, and the junction held 4 bases outside the gene matches. This CDR3 has 16 amino acids. CDR3 nucleotide sequence: TGTGCCAGCAGCCAAGTTGACAGGGGGCGAAATCAGCCCCAGCATTTT. This sequence encodes CASSQVDRGRNQPQHF.

In this sample, this clonotype turned up a few times. V and J are TRBV4-2 and TRBJ1-5; D is perhaps TRBD1 (5 bases). From germline, CDR1 is LGHNA and CDR2 YNFKEQ. The CDR3 length is 15 residues. V was cut by 3 bases and J by 5 bases, with 14 bases left in between. Written as DNA, the CDR3 is TGTGCCAGCAGCCACCAAATGGGGGAAGATCAGCCCCAGCATTTT. This encodes CASSHQMGEDQPQHF.